Reported below is one T cell receptor beta chain. What it recognizes is unknown. Germline CDR1 and CDR2: MNHNS and SASEGT. The CDR3 runs to 14 residues. J gave up 6 bases and V 7 bases, and 2 bases lay outside the gene matches. Authors' methods: A papillary thyroid cancer distant-metastasis classifier was built from CDR3 differences across clinicopathological groups. MiXCR re-clonotyped the PCR reads for TCRdb. The V and J calls follow TCRdb's processing rather than the paper's. The table lists some 45,000 clones, approximately 15% of them singletons. These data originate in a study of metastatic and nonmetastatic thyroid tumors. At the level of the study: Malignant thyroid and benign thyroid patients provided blood and tumor or nodule tissue whose repertoires were compared.

Thyroid surgery was performed in patients who had received no treatment beforehand. Study-wide findings and caveats: Versus benign nodules, malignant thyroid tumors reportedly had significantly higher TCR beta diversity, in blood and tumor.

The receptor's source is a female donor with papillary thyroid cancer or a benign thyroid nodule (not recorded which). Some clones in this sample may be carry-over from other donors' samples. Sequencing was performed on blood. V is TRBV6-1 and J is TRBJ2-1; 14 positions match TRBD2. The CDR3 bases are TGTGCCAGCACCGGGACTAGCGGGAGCAATGAGCAGTTCTTC. Its protein product is CASTGTSGSNEQFF.